The 8 T cell receptor beta chains presented below share a single source sample, sequenced in a study of CD4+ T cells in melanoma. Repertoires were generated with immunoSEQ multiplex PCR, while TCRdb's copy carries only in-frame clones and drops some. This table has about 4,000 clones, 65% appearing once. Sample: cells from a culture (not recorded whether cultured in vitro). The source is a human donor with melanoma.

This clone was counted only a few times. The chain couples TRBV13 to TRBJ1-1; D unclear. V was shortened by 5 bases and J by 1 base, with 11 bases between the two germline ends. The CDR3 length is 14 residues. Germline lookup yields CDR1 PRHDT and CDR2 FYEKMQ (reference sequence). The CDR3 DNA sequence: TGTGCCAGCAGCGTGTGGACGGGGAACACTGAAGCTTTCTTT. It codes for CASSVWTGNTEAFF.

The count of this clone is one. The V gene is TRBV7-2, the J gene TRBJ1-4; D is possibly TRBD1 (6 bases). CDR1 and CDR2 from the germline V gene are SGHTA and FQGNSA. V was pared by 3 bases and J by 8 bases, with 16 bases between. This CDR3 is built from 15 residues. The CDR3 DNA reads TGTGCCAGCAGCTTGTATAGCGGACAGCAGGAAAAACTGTTTTTT. Translating it yields CASSLYSGQQEKLFF.

By frequency in the sample, this clone is medium-sized (0.01 to 0.1%). This chain uses TRBV28 with TRBJ1-6; D not resolved. With 3 bases removed from V and 6 bases from J, the gap between germline ends came to 9 bases. The germline gives CDR1 MDHEN, CDR2 SYDVKM. This CDR3 has 14 residues. The CDR3 nucleotides are TGTGCCAGCAGTTTGTGGCGGGCTAATTCACCCCTCCACTTT. Translating it yields CASSLWRANSPLHF. The variable domain in full, with the rest retrieved from reference TRBV28 and TRBJ1-6, is DVKVTQSSRYLVKRTGEKVFLECVQDMDHENMFWYRQDPGLGLRLIYFSYDVKMKEKGDIPEGYSVSREKKERFSLILESASTNQTSMYLCASSLWRANSPLHFGNGTRLTVT.

This sequence joins TRBV23-1 and TRBJ1-6; D is possibly TRBD1 (6 bases). TRBV23-1 is placed among ORFs of uncertain function. With 1 base removed from V and 9 bases from J, the gap between germline ends came to 22 bases. The CDR3 is 18 residues long. CDR3 sequence: CASSQFLGGGGHGSPLHF. The CDR3 DNA follows: TGCGCCAGCAGTCAATTTCTCGGCGGTGGGGGGCATGGTTCACCCCTCCACTTT.

The rearrangement uses TRBV3-1 (or the pseudogene TRBV3-2) and TRBJ1-6; no clear D gene. Germline V CDR1 and CDR2: LGHDT, YNNKEL (reference sequence). CDR3 length equals 11 residues. V dropped 3 bases and J dropped 9 bases, with 3 bases sitting between them. CDR3 region: CASSHGSPLHF. CDR3 nucleotides: TGTGCCAGCAGCCACGGTTCACCCCTCCACTTT.

This chain connects TRBV7-2 to TRBJ2-1; possibly TRBD1 for D (6 bases). Germline assignment: CDR1 SGHTA and CDR2 FQGNSA. This CDR3 is 15 amino acids long. V was pared by 3 bases and J by 0 bases, with 9 bases between. The CDR3 region is CASSLTGTSYNEQFF. CDR3 bases: TGTGCCAGCAGCTTGACAGGTACCTCCTACAATGAGCAGTTCTTC. The variable domain in full, completed from reference TRBV7-2 and TRBJ2-1, reads GAGVSQSPSNKVTEKGKDVELRCDPISGHTALYWYRQSLGQGLEFLIYFQGNSAPDKSGLPSDRFSAERTGGSVSTLTIQRTQQEDSAVYLCASSLTGTSYNEQFFGPGTRLTVL.

The chain joins TRBV14 to TRBJ1-2; no clear D gene. V gave up 4 bases and J gave up 5 bases, with 11 bases separating them. From germline, CDR1 is SGHDN and CDR2 FVKESK. The CDR3 sequence is 13 residues long. The DNA of the CDR3 is TGTGCCAGCAGCCCGGGAATTGGGTATGGCTACACCTTC. Amino acids: CASSPGIGYGYTF.

This clone came up a few times. The chain carries TRBV7-2 and TRBJ1-1, with D perhaps TRBD1 (5 bases). V was cut by 4 bases and J by 0 bases, with 12 bases left in between. Germline assignment: CDR1 SGHTA and CDR2 FQGNSA. This CDR3 has 15 amino acids. Written as DNA, the CDR3 is TGTGCCAGCAGCTCGGGACTTACTATGAACACTGAAGCTTTCTTT. It codes for CASSSGLTMNTEAFF.